The T cell receptor beta chain under discussion was sequenced for a study of cytomegalovirus exposure and HLA in healthy donors. Trimming shortened V by 11 bases and J by 7 bases, and 14 bases separated the two germline ends. The CDR3 is 11 residues long. Germline V CDR1 and CDR2: SEHNR, FQNEAQ (reference sequence). Primers for the PCR totalled 60 Vbeta and 13 Jbeta. TCRdb's copy holds only in-frame clones and misses some; the assay was immunoSEQ multiplex PCR. The profile shows 100,000 to 150,000 clones, 10% to 13% of them singletons. Note on this clone: Its antigen remains unknown.

Findings and limits, study-wide: Within a later analysis, the majority of CMV-associated TCR beta chains appeared HLA-restricted.

The sequence was collected from a woman in her late teens or twenties in good health and CMV-seropositive. Sequencing was done on a sample of PBMCs. The gene calls are TRBV7-9 and TRBJ1-2, with TRBD1 as a possible D gene (6 bases). Here the CDR3 DNA reads TGTGCCTACGGGGGGGGGCTTGGCTACACCTTC. Amino acids: CAYGGGLGYTF.